Presented here are 2 T cell receptor beta chains from one specimen sequenced in a study of response to subunit inactivated influenza vaccine. Via MiXCR, TCRdb re-called the RT-PCR reads, giving one row per CDR3 protein. The sample lists some 850,000 distinct CDR3 sequences, roughly 20% occurring once. This specimen was PBMCs from blood, taken around 5 days after vaccination. Receptors were obtained from a man aged 50 to 60 who received an inactivated influenza vaccine.

The chain recombines TRBV10-1 with TRBJ1-1, with 7 bases aligning to TRBD1. This CDR3 is 17 amino acids long. With V trimmed by 4 bases and J by 0 bases, 11 bases remained unmatched. Per germline, CDR1 WNHNN and CDR2 SYGVQD (reference sequence). CDR3 sequence: CASSGGGGSEMNTEAFF. The CDR3 nucleotides read TGCGCCAGCAGTGGAGGGGGCGGGTCTGAAATGAACACTGAAGCTTTCTTT.

The rearrangement links TRBV18 to TRBJ2-5; D unresolved. V lost 6 bases, J lost 5 bases, and 13 bases lay in between. Germline lookup yields CDR1 KGHSH and CDR2 LQKENI. This CDR3 is built from 13 residues. CDR3 DNA: TGTGCCAGCTCCACCGGTCCCCTGGAGACCCAGTACTTC. Translating it yields CASSTGPLETQYF.